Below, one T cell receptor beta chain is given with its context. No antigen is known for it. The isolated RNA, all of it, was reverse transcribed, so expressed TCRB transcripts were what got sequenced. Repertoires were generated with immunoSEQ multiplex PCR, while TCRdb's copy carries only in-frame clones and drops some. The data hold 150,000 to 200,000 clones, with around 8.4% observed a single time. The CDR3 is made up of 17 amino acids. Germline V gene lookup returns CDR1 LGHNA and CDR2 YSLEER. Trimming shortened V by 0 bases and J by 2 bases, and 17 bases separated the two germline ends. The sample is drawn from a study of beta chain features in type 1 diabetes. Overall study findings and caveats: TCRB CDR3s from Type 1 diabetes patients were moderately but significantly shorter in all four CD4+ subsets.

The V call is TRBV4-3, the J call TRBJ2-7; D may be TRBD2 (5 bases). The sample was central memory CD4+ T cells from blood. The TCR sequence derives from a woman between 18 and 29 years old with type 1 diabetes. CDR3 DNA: TGCGCCAGCAGCCAAGATCGGTCCCCGGGGTACCCCTACGAGCAGTACTTC. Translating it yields CASSQDRSPGYPYEQYF.